This TCR beta chain stems from a study of shared clonotypes between healthy human individuals. Overall study context: Three plates each covered CD4 naive and memory; CD8 naive two, CD8 memory one. General study findings and limits: Across a few donors, naive CD4 shared roughly 5%, naive CD8 around 3.8%, memory CD4 about 2.4%, memory CD8 under 0.5%. Relative to clonotypes present in all four donors, those not shared had lower generation probabilities.

A note on this clone: As yet, its antigen is unknown.

Looked up from germline, CDR1 is MNHEY and CDR2 is SMNVEV (reference sequence). This CDR3 comprises 15 residues. J was trimmed by 0 bases and V by 5 bases; bases with no gene match: 5. Terminally differentiated effector memory CD45RA+ cells were excluded from the naive CD8 cells, which were CD45RO-negative and positively selected for CCR7. Researchers divided each subset's genomic DNA evenly across several immunoSEQ plates. Assay used: immunoSEQ multiplex PCR; TCRdb lists only in-frame clones, some missing. The sample includes around 620,000 clones, 95% of them seen just once. This sequence joins TRBV27 and TRBJ1-2; 8 bases align to TRBD1. The receptor was isolated from a woman in her 30s in good health. Sequencing was performed on naive CD8+ T cells sorted from blood. The CDR3 DNA sequence: TGTGCCAGCAGTCCCGGGACAGGAACTAACTATGGCTACACCTTC. This sequence encodes CASSPGTGTNYGYTF.